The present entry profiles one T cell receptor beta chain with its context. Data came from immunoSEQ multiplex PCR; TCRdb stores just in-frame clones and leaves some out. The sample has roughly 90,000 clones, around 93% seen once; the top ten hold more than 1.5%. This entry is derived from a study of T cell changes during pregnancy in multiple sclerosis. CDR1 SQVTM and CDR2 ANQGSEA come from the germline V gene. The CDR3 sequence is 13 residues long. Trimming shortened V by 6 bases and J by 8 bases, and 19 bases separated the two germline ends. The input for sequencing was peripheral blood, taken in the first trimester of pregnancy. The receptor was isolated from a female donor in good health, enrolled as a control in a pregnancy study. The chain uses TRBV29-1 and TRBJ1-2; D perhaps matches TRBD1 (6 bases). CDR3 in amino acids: CSVPRTSQGGYTF. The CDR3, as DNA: TGCAGCGTACCCCGCACATCACAGGGCGGCTACACCTTC.